Listed here are 27 T cell receptor beta chains from one sample, sequenced in a study of cytomegalovirus exposure and HLA in healthy donors. The primer mix had 60 Vbeta and 13 Jbeta primers. Profiling relied on immunoSEQ multiplex PCR, and the TCRdb table lists in-frame clones only, not all of them. The table lists some 64,000 clones. Input material: PBMCs. The receptors stem from a woman aged 25 to 39 in good health and CMV-seronegative.

The chain uses TRBV28 and TRBJ2-7; 10 bases are a match to TRBD2. This CDR3 is 15 amino acids long. Germline V gene sequence: CDR1 MDHEN, CDR2 SYDVKM. With V trimmed by 1 base and J by 6 bases, 6 bases remained unmatched. This CDR3 is CASSLSPGLAFEQYF. In DNA, the CDR3 is TGTGCCAGCAGTTTATCGCCGGGACTAGCGTTCGAGCAGTACTTC.

This chain links TRBV15 with TRBJ1-2; perhaps TRBD1 as D (6 bases). This CDR3 comprises 14 residues. CDR1 is LNHNV and CDR2 is YYDKDF in the germline V gene (reference sequence). V lost 1 base and J 3 bases, leaving 9 bases between the germline ends. The CDR3 nucleotides read TGTGCCACCAGCAGAGCACAGGGAGACTATGGCTACACCTTC. Amino acid sequence: CATSRAQGDYGYTF.

The chain joins TRBV9 to TRBJ2-5, with 11 bases fitting TRBD1. After removal of 3 bases from V and 11 bases from J, the junction contained 9 bases not matched to a gene. Germline CDR1 is SGDLS and CDR2 is YYNGEE. The CDR3 is made up of 14 amino acids. The CDR3 coding sequence is TGTGCCAGCAGCGCTCACCCGGACAGGGGGCTACAGTACTTC. Its protein product is CASSAHPDRGLQYF.

Notes on this clone: The sample contains more than one DNA sequence encoding this CDR3. This chain uses TRBV30 with TRBJ2-7; 9 positions agree with TRBD1. CDR3 size: 16 residues. The germline V gene encodes CDR1 GTSNPN and CDR2 SVGIG (reference sequence). Trimming took 1 base from V and 3 from J; bases not matched to a gene: 10. CDR3 sequence: CAWSAGLGTGSYEQYF. CDR3 DNA sequence: TGTGCCTGGAGTGCCGGACTTGGGACAGGGAGCTACGAGCAGTACTTC. Using reference TRBV30 and TRBJ2-7 for the parts outside the CDR3, the full variable domain is SQTIHQWPATLVQPVGSPLSLECTVEGTSNPNLYWYRQAAGRGLQLLFYSVGIGQISSEVPQNLSASRPQDRQFILSSKKLLLSDSGFYLCAWSAGLGTGSYEQYFGPGTRLTVT.

The V gene is TRBV27, the J gene TRBJ2-7, with TRBD1 identical over 9 bases. The CDR3 extends over 14 amino acids. Unmatched junction bases numbered 6, after V lost 4 bases and J lost 5 bases. Germline-derived CDR1 and CDR2 are MNHEY and SMNVEV (reference sequence). CDR3 loop: CASSYGTGFNEQYF. The CDR3 coding sequence is TGTGCCAGCAGTTACGGGACAGGGTTCAACGAGCAGTACTTC.

CDR3 nucleotides: TGTGCCAGCAGCGTAGGAGGCCAAAAGAACACCGGGGAGCTGTTTTTT. Translated, it gives CASSVGGQKNTGELFF. The rearrangement links TRBV9 to TRBJ2-2; D is uncertain. The CDR3 has 16 residues. V lost 0 bases, J lost 1 base, and 10 bases lay in between. The V gene's germline CDR1 is SGDLS and CDR2 YYNGEE.

This chain links TRBV28 with TRBJ2-1, with D tentatively TRBD1 (6 bases). The CDR3 length is 14 residues. The V gene's germline CDR1 is MDHEN and CDR2 SYDVKM. Trimming stripped 9 bases from V and 7 bases from J, with 19 bases between. This CDR3 is CASSPGTLWNEQFF. Written as DNA, the CDR3 is TGTGCCAGTAGTCCCGGGACACTTTGGAATGAGCAGTTCTTC.

CDR3 amino acids: CASSWTSGSGEQYF. CDR3 sequence (DNA): TGTGCCAGCAGCTGGACTAGCGGGAGCGGGGAGCAGTACTTC. The chain couples TRBV7-9 to TRBJ2-7; 13 bases line up with TRBD2. CDR1 and CDR2 (germline): SEHNR, FQNEAQ (reference sequence). V shed 4 bases, J shed 7 bases, and the junction held 4 bases outside the gene matches. The CDR3 length is 14 residues. Using reference TRBV7-9 and TRBJ2-7 for the parts outside the CDR3, the full variable domain is DTGVSQNPRHKITKRGQNVTFRCDPISEHNRLYWYRQTLGQGPEFLTYFQNEAQLEKSRLLSDRFSAERPKGSFSTLEIQRTEQGDSAMYLCASSWTSGSGEQYFGPGTRLTVT.

The chain is built from TRBV7-9 and TRBJ2-3, with a tentative D call TRBD2 (5 bases). V was cut by 3 bases and J by 1 base, with 5 bases left in between. Germline V CDR1 and CDR2: SEHNR, FQNEAQ (reference sequence). The CDR3 is 13 residues long. The CDR3 sequence: CASSLGGTDTQYF. CDR3 sequence (DNA): TGTGCCAGCAGCTTGGGAGGCACAGATACGCAGTATTTT.

J is TRBJ2-7 and V is TRBV5-6; 11 bases are a match to TRBD1. The CDR3 extends over 15 amino acids. With V trimmed by 4 bases and J by 4 bases, 7 bases remained unmatched. The germline V gene has CDR1 SGHDT and CDR2 YYEEEE. CDR3 sequence reads: CASSVGTGGFYEQYF. CDR3 nucleotide sequence: TGTGCCAGCAGCGTGGGGACAGGGGGTTTTTACGAGCAGTACTTC.

The rearrangement joins TRBV29-1 to TRBJ2-7; 7 positions agree with TRBD2. The length of the CDR3 is 12 residues. The ends lost 6 bases at V and 3 bases at J; junction bases unmatched: 5. The germline V gene has CDR1 SQVTM and CDR2 ANQGSEA. CDR3 nucleotides: TGCAGCGTCCTAGCGGATGACTACGAGCAGTACTTC. It specifies CSVLADDYEQYF.

The chain joins TRBV6-5 to TRBJ2-1, with 14 bases identical to TRBD2. Germline-derived CDR1 and CDR2 are MNHEY and SVGAGI. V lost 6 bases to trimming and J lost 13 bases; unmatched junction nucleotides: 11. This CDR3 contains 15 residues. CDR3 coding DNA: TGTGCCAGCAGCTCCGGGACTAGCGGGAGAAGGGAACAGTTCTTC. This encodes CASSSGTSGRREQFF.

The chain has TRBV4-2 and TRBJ2-7; 8 bases align to TRBD2. Germline assignment: CDR1 LGHNA and CDR2 YNFKEQ. The trim removed 0 bases at V and 3 bases at J, leaving 4 bases unmatched. The CDR3 has 15 residues. The DNA of the CDR3 is TGTGCCAGCAGCCAAGATCGGGAGGGGCTCTACGAGCAGTACTTC. Protein product: CASSQDREGLYEQYF.

This rearrangement joins TRBV6-5 to TRBJ2-7; 8 bases are shared with TRBD2. V gave up 2 bases and J gave up 7 bases; unmatched junction bases: 10. Germline V gene lookup returns CDR1 MNHEY and CDR2 SVGAGI. This CDR3 has 15 residues. The CDR3 loop is CASSYGGTSGVEQYF. CDR3 DNA sequence: TGTGCCAGCAGTTACGGGGGGACTAGTGGTGTGGAGCAGTACTTC.

The chain joins TRBV7-2 to TRBJ2-3; 12 bases are shared with TRBD2. The germline CDR1 and CDR2 sequences are SGHTA and FQGNSA. V lost 3 bases to trimming and J lost 2 bases; unmatched junction nucleotides: 3. The CDR3 sequence is 16 residues long. The CDR3 protein is CASSFGLAGLTDTQYF. Written as DNA, the CDR3 is TGTGCCAGCAGCTTTGGACTAGCGGGGCTCACAGATACGCAGTATTTT.

This chain links TRBV6-5 with TRBJ1-2, with D possibly matching TRBD1 (5 bases). CDR1 is MNHEY and CDR2 is SVGAGI in the germline V gene. The CDR3 is made up of 15 amino acids. V dropped 2 bases and J dropped 0 bases, with 10 bases sitting between them. The CDR3 loop reads CASSYGTGSNYGYTF. The CDR3 bases are TGTGCCAGCAGTTACGGTACAGGTTCTAACTATGGCTACACCTTC.

The rearrangement joins TRBV19 to TRBJ1-3, with D maybe TRBD1 (5 bases). Germline V gene data show CDR1 as LNHDA and CDR2 as SQIVND (reference sequence). V lost 3 bases and J lost 4, with 7 bases in between. The CDR3 runs 13 residues. CDR3 sequence: CASSIREGNTIYF. The DNA for the CDR3 is TGTGCCAGTAGTATCAGGGAAGGAAACACCATATATTTT.

V gene TRBV5-4 combines with J gene TRBJ2-7, with 8 bases fitting TRBD1. Per germline, CDR1 SGHNT and CDR2 YYREEE (reference sequence). This CDR3 has 15 amino acids. J was trimmed by 4 bases and V by 1 base; bases with no gene match: 7. CDR3 nucleotide sequence: TGTGCCAGCAGCTTGTCCGGGACAGGCAGTTACGAGCAGTACTTC. The encoded protein is CASSLSGTGSYEQYF.

The J gene is TRBJ2-1, the V gene TRBV6-5, with 7 bases that match TRBD2. There are 14 residues in the CDR3. CDR1 is MNHEY, CDR2 SVGAGI, per germline. The V segment lost 3 bases and the J segment 10 bases; nucleotides outside the gene matches: 9. CDR3 sequence reads: CASSYAGRPREQFF. The CDR3 DNA sequence: TGTGCCAGCAGTTATGCCGGGAGGCCCCGGGAGCAGTTCTTC.

J is TRBJ2-3 and V is TRBV5-1; D is undetermined. CDR1 SGHRS and CDR2 YFSETQ come from the germline V gene. With 0 bases removed from V and 4 bases from J, the gap between germline ends came to 9 bases. The CDR3 consists of 14 residues. CDR3 residues: CASSLGSVADTQYF. In nucleotides, the CDR3 is TGCGCCAGCAGCTTGGGATCGGTGGCAGATACGCAGTATTTT. The entire variable domain, with the rest obtained from reference TRBV5-1 and TRBJ2-3, is as follows: KAGVTQTPRYLIKTRGQQVTLSCSPISGHRSVSWYQQTPGQGLQFLFEYFSETQRNKGNFPGRFSGRQFSNSRSEMNVSTLELGDSALYLCASSLGSVADTQYFGPGTRLTVL.

This chain joins TRBV9 and TRBJ2-3, with 10 nucleotides matching TRBD2. The V gene end was trimmed by 3 bases and the J gene end by 3 bases; junction bases not matched to a gene: 10. Germline V gene sequence: CDR1 SGDLS, CDR2 YYNGEE. CDR3 length: 17 residues. The CDR3 region is CASSAPGTSVLTDTQYF. CDR3 coding DNA: TGTGCCAGCAGCGCGCCCGGGACTAGCGTTTTGACAGATACGCAGTATTTT.

The chain couples TRBV29-1 to TRBJ2-7; 7 bases align to TRBD2. This CDR3 has 14 amino acids. Unmatched junction bases numbered 13, after V lost 6 bases and J lost 5 bases. Germline CDR1 reads SQVTM; CDR2 reads ANQGSEA. CDR3 in amino acids: CSVDLGGPRNEQYF. The DNA for the CDR3 is TGCAGCGTGGATCTGGGAGGGCCGAGGAACGAGCAGTACTTC.

The V call is TRBV27, the J call TRBJ1-5; D gene ambiguous. The V end was cut by 6 bases, the J end by 2 bases, with 11 bases between. The CDR3 covers 14 residues. The germline CDR1 and CDR2 sequences are MNHEY and SMNVEV (reference sequence). The chain's CDR3 is CASRLLEGNQPQHF. The CDR3 DNA sequence: TGTGCCAGCAGGCTATTAGAAGGCAATCAGCCCCAGCATTTT.

The chain uses TRBV28 and TRBJ2-7; D perhaps matches TRBD2 (6 bases). Germline CDR1 MDHEN, CDR2 SYDVKM. Trimming cost V 6 bases and J 3 bases, with 12 bases left between them. This CDR3 contains 13 residues. This CDR3 is CASREGRGYEQYF. The DNA of the CDR3 is TGTGCCAGCAGGGAGGGCAGAGGCTACGAGCAGTACTTC.

The CDR3 loop is CASSIDPRNTIYF. CDR3 nucleotides: TGTGCCAGTAGTATAGATCCGAGGAACACCATATATTTT. The chain links TRBV19 to TRBJ1-3; unclear D gene. Germline lookup yields CDR1 LNHDA and CDR2 SQIVND (reference sequence). Trimming left V 0 bases short and J 7 bases short, with 7 bases between. This CDR3 is 13 amino acids long.

J is TRBJ1-6 and V is TRBV29-1, with 8 nucleotides matching TRBD1. CDR1 is SQVTM and CDR2 is ANQGSEA in the germline V gene. The CDR3 has 15 residues. After removal of 7 bases from V and 9 bases from J, the junction contained 14 bases not matched to a gene. The CDR3 nucleotides read TGCAGCGCCGCGACGACAGGGGCAGTAGGTTCACCCCTCCACTTT. Encoded protein: CSAATTGAVGSPLHF.

The rearrangement uses TRBV6-5 and TRBJ2-7; TRBD1 matches 8 bases. Germline V lookup: CDR1 MNHEY, CDR2 SVGAGI. After removal of 7 bases from V and 6 bases from J, the junction contained 8 bases not matched to a gene. The CDR3 consists of 13 residues. CDR3 region: CASNPRTGSEQYF. DNA of the CDR3: TGTGCCAGCAACCCTCGGACAGGGAGCGAGCAGTACTTC.